This T cell receptor (beta chain) stems from a study of blood T cells in healthy people across ages (dated by TCRdb to between 2015 and 2016). Study-wide context: Template switching captured roughly one uniquely barcoded TCR beta cDNA molecule per two T cells in model experiments. To track age-related changes in TCR beta repertoire diversity, the study relied on deep sequencing normalized with unique cDNA molecular identifiers. Two additional independent replicas of 1 million unique cDNA reads from the same blood draw were analyzed for two donors (one aged 18 to 30 and one aged 80 or older). The donors were divided into four age groups: young (average around 16 years), middle-aged (about 40), aged (about 56) and long-lived (more than 75). Donors of different ages were randomly distributed across sequencing lanes to avoid experimental bias. General study outcomes and caveats: Because donor CMV infection status was unknown, age-related changes in expanded clonotypes were potentially confounded. A strong correlation was found between observed TCR beta diversity and the percentage of naive T cells measured by flow cytometry. The long-lived group showed more naive CD4+ T cells, fewer expanded clones and increased TCR diversity than the aged group, suggesting age selection. Estimates of total diversity from one million sequenced T cells were regarded as lower bounds and underestimates. Since profiling was done on bulk unsorted PBMCs, naive and antigen-experienced compartments could not be conclusively compared. As age increased, observed TCR beta diversity per million T cells dropped in a roughly linear way, and a significant reduction was already evident by age roughly 36.

Libraries were made using 5' RACE. These reads were obtained on an Illumina HiSeq 2500. A second PCR of roughly 6 to 11 cycles was run with a J-beta primer mix and a sample-barcoded 5' primer. Each TCR beta cDNA molecule received a unique molecular identifier from a template-switch 5' adaptor carrying 12 random nucleotides. Each sample yielded at least 2.5 million CDR3-containing paired-end reads. First-strand cDNA synthesis was performed from all RNA using the Mint cDNA synthesis kit, with priming by a TRBC-specific oligonucleotide. After uracil-DNA glycosylase treatment, a first 18-cycle PCR used universal primers M1SS and BC2_uni_R on all cDNA. The original pipeline was this. Normalization of each sample was performed by random selection of 1 million high-quality reads, each carrying a distinct molecular identifier. Reads with shared molecular identifiers were discarded instead of being binned into consensus sequences. MiTCR, run with a Q25 quality threshold and the strictest error-elimination algorithm, handled CDR3 identification, clonotype clustering and error correction. A nonparametric unseen species model with Euler transformation was used to estimate lower-bound total TCR beta diversity. TCRdb handled the public reads itself, with Q25 trimming in fastp and clone calling in MiXCR, and kept productive beta chains. Each entry merges the rows of one CDR3 protein and shows their most common DNA and genes. For this entry, the V and J calls and clone size follow TCRdb and not the study's own pipeline. Counted in this sample were 700,000 to 1,000,000 distinct CDR3 sequences; around two fifths of them appeared once. Of the sample, about a fifth falls within the top ten clones.

V sheds 0 bases and J sheds 10 bases, leaving 21 bases between their ends. The CDR3 holds 15 amino acids from the cysteine to the phenylalanine. Only CDR3 DNA remains: 45 bases, in frame from the first base. CDR1 and CDR2, looked up from the germline V gene (reference sequence), are DFQATT and SNEGSKA. Systemically healthy Caucasian individuals from Russia, 39 in total and aged roughly 6 to 100 years, were included as donors. Each donor gave about 11 milliliters of peripheral blood, drawn into EDTA-treated Vacutainer tubes. Ficoll-Paque density-gradient centrifugation was used to isolate PBMCs, with at least 6 million per sample. Trizol reagent was used to extract total RNA from the PBMCs, yielding at least 5 micrograms per sample. Naive CD45RAhigh/CD27high T cell percentages were measured by flow cytometry on a PBMC aliquot from every donor. Only one count was recorded for this clonotype. Its antigen specificity is not known. Nothing much larger sits one base from this clone, and base qualities are not available. One read alone lends weak support.

The rearrangement joined TRBV20-1 to TRBJ1-1; a tentative D match to TRBD1 spans 6 bases. Sequencing was done on a sample of blood. This TCR was recovered from a man aged 60-69 years in good health. The base sequence is TGCAGTGCTAGAGAGCCAACCGGGGGCGCAGTCGGAGCTTTCTTT. It translates as CSAREPTGGAVGAFF.